This TCR beta chain was captured in a study of low-dose radiotherapy and immunotherapy resistance in tumors. Study details: Daily, from cycle 1 day 1 and for four cycles, patients took oral aspirin 300 mg.

Time point of the sample: before trial treatment. As their treatment, donors received nivolumab, ipilimumab, aspirin, low-dose cyclophosphamide and low-dose radiotherapy. TRAV- and TRBV-specific primers were used for first-strand cDNA, which covered alpha and beta chains. Amplification of TCRs used a constant-region primer and V-primer adapter for 20 PCR cycles. Each CDR3 protein is one row after TCRdb ran MiXCR on the reads. The data show 85,000 to 100,000 distinct CDR3 sequences, just under 9.5% seen once. The CDR3 runs 14 residues. Trimming took 3 bases from V and 1 from J, leaving 9 bases between them. Per germline, CDR1 MDHEN and CDR2 SYDVKM. In this sample, this clonotype turned up many times.

This TCR was recovered from a male donor with prostate cancer. The chain uses TRBV28 and TRBJ1-1, with unresolved D. Source: PBMCs, taken before treatment. The chain's CDR3 is CASSFLQTNTEAFF. In DNA, the CDR3 is TGTGCCAGCAGTTTCTTACAGACGAACACTGAAGCTTTCTTT. The complete variable domain, with remaining parts taken from reference TRBV28 and TRBJ1-1, reads DVKVTQSSRYLVKRTGEKVFLECVQDMDHENMFWYRQDPGLGLRLIYFSYDVKMKEKGDIPEGYSVSREKKERFSLILESASTNQTSMYLCASSFLQTNTEAFFGQGTRLTVV.